One and the same sample provided the 24 T cell receptor beta chains below, sequenced in a study of blood T cell repertoires in COVID-19. TCRdb's table, derived via immunoSEQ multiplex PCR, lists solely in-frame clones and lacks some. Counted here are almost 250,000 clones, roughly 82% occurring once; the ten biggest clones make up approximately 6.2%. The sample comprised peripheral blood. These receptor sequences come from a woman of 80 years or more with COVID-19, enrolled during active disease.

This chain links TRBV7-9 with TRBJ2-2; 10 nucleotides agree with TRBD1. V shed 10 bases, J shed 4 bases, and the junction held 9 bases outside the gene matches. Looked up from germline, CDR1 is SEHNR and CDR2 is FQNEAQ (reference sequence). This CDR3 comprises 15 residues. The DNA for the CDR3 is TGTGCCACCCCTGCCCGGACAGGGGGCACCGGGGAGCTGTTTTTT. Translating it yields CATPARTGGTGELFF.

V is TRBV7-9 and J is TRBJ1-3; 9 nucleotides match TRBD1. The CDR3 is made up of 14 amino acids. Trimming cost V 4 bases and J 3 bases; bases outside gene matches: 1. The germline V gene encodes CDR1 SEHNR and CDR2 FQNEAQ (reference sequence). The CDR3 DNA follows: TGTGCCAGCAGCTGGGACAGGGATGGAAACACCATATATTTT. Its translation: CASSWDRDGNTIYF.

This rearrangement joins TRBV7-2 to TRBJ2-1; D gene unclear. Trimming removed 6 bases from V and 0 bases from J, with 12 bases in between. This CDR3 is built from 15 residues. The germline CDR1 and CDR2 sequences are SGHTA and FQGNSA. The CDR3: CASRGEFVSYNEQFF. The DNA of the CDR3 is TGTGCCAGCAGGGGCGAGTTCGTCTCCTACAATGAGCAGTTCTTC.

This clone was seen more than once but under ten times. The V and J genes are TRBV5-4 and TRBJ2-6, with 11 bases lining up with TRBD1. In germline, CDR1 is SGHNT, CDR2 YYREEE (reference sequence). V lost 3 bases to trimming and J lost 2 bases; unmatched junction nucleotides: 1. This CDR3 comprises 16 residues. CDR3 DNA: TGTGCCAGCAGCTGGGGACAGGGGGCTGGGGCCAACGTCCTGACTTTC. This encodes CASSWGQGAGANVLTF.

V gene TRBV28 combines with J gene TRBJ1-1; 11 nucleotides match TRBD1. CDR1 and CDR2 (germline): MDHEN, SYDVKM. V dropped 9 bases and J dropped 5; count of bases not matched to a gene: 14. CDR3 length: 16 amino acids. The CDR3 DNA reads TGTGCCAGTTCGTGGACAGGGGGCCAAGGATTGACTGAAGCTTTCTTT. It yields the protein CASSWTGGQGLTEAFF.

This chain joins TRBV10-1 and TRBJ1-6; D possibly corresponds to TRBD1 (5 bases). Trimming took off 8 bases at V and 7 bases at J, with 30 bases between the two ends. Germline V lookup: CDR1 WNHNN, CDR2 SYGVQD (reference sequence). The CDR3 runs to 19 residues. This chain's CDR3 is CASEDRTPAGQQENSPLHF. In nucleotides, the CDR3 is TGCGCCAGCGAAGACCGAACGCCCGCGGGGCAGCAAGAAAATTCACCCCTCCACTTT.

The chain joins TRBV13 to TRBJ1-1; 12 bases line up with TRBD1. Germline CDR1 PRHDT, CDR2 FYEKMQ (reference sequence). This CDR3 is built from 16 residues. V dropped 5 bases and J dropped 5; count of bases not matched to a gene: 9. This CDR3 is CASSPQGTGGRTEAFF. The CDR3 coding sequence is TGTGCCAGCAGCCCGCAGGGGACAGGGGGCAGGACTGAAGCTTTCTTT.

The genes are TRBV19 and TRBJ1-1; D perhaps matches TRBD1 (5 bases). The CDR3 extends over 16 amino acids. Germline V gene sequence: CDR1 LNHDA, CDR2 SQIVND (reference sequence). V dropped 1 base and J dropped 4 bases, with 16 bases sitting between them. CDR3 DNA: TGTGCCAGTAGTATAGTGGGAGGGGCTCCCCTCACTGAAGCTTTCTTT. The encoded protein is CASSIVGGAPLTEAFF.

This clone was picked up a small number of times. V is TRBV7-2 and J is TRBJ1-4; maybe TRBD1 (5 bases). The germline CDR1 and CDR2 sequences are SGHTA and FQGNSA. The V and J ends lost 2 bases and 8 bases respectively, with 12 bases between them. CDR3 length: 14 residues. CDR3 nucleotide sequence: TGTGCCAGCAGCTTAAATCAGGGAAGCGAAAAACTGTTTTTT. Translating it yields CASSLNQGSEKLFF.

J is TRBJ2-7 and V is TRBV5-5, with D tentatively TRBD2 (7 bases). CDR1 SGHKS and CDR2 YYEKEE come from the germline V gene (reference sequence). The CDR3 loop spans 13 amino acids. Deletions cut 4 bases from V and 2 bases from J, with 10 bases between. The CDR3 sequence is CASSPGGAYEQYF. DNA of the CDR3: TGTGCCAGCAGCCCGGGGGGCGCCTACGAGCAGTACTTC.

In its sample, this clone was seen once. The gene calls are TRBV5-4 and TRBJ2-3; 14 nucleotides agree with TRBD2. Germline trimming cut 2 bases from V and 6 bases from J; bases unmatched to any gene: 5. The length of the CDR3 is 16 residues. Germline V gives CDR1 SGHNT, CDR2 YYREEE (reference sequence). The CDR3 spells CASSFPGLAGEDTQYF. The CDR3 nucleotides read TGTGCCAGCAGCTTTCCGGGACTAGCGGGAGAGGATACGCAGTATTTT.

This clone was seen just once. J is TRBJ2-5 and V is TRBV7-9; TRBD2 matches at 11 bases. Germline trimming cut 5 bases from V and 5 bases from J; bases unmatched to any gene: 4. The CDR3 has 14 residues. Germline assignment: CDR1 SEHNR and CDR2 FQNEAQ (reference sequence). In DNA, the CDR3 is TGTGCCAGCAGCACTAGCGGGAGTCGGGAGACCCAGTACTTC. Encoded protein: CASSTSGSRETQYF.

The chain uses TRBV5-4 and TRBJ1-6; D gene ambiguous. This CDR3 is 16 amino acids long. CDR1 and CDR2 (germline): SGHNT, YYREEE (reference sequence). The V gene lost 4 bases and the J gene lost 0 bases, with 11 bases spanning the gap. The CDR3 DNA reads TGTGCCAGCAGCCCCCAGATAAGCTCCTATAATTCACCCCTCCACTTT. This translates into CASSPQISSYNSPLHF.

The J gene is TRBJ2-5, the V gene TRBV5-1; D unclear. The germline V gene has CDR1 SGHRS and CDR2 YFSETQ. V was pared by 4 bases and J by 5 bases, with 9 bases between. This CDR3 spans 12 amino acids. The CDR3 here is CASSVSEETQYF. The CDR3, as DNA: TGCGCCAGCAGCGTGAGTGAGGAGACCCAGTACTTC.

The CDR3 spells CASSLSQMNTEAFF. The CDR3 DNA sequence: TGTGCCAGCAGTTTATCGCAGATGAACACTGAAGCTTTCTTT. The chain couples TRBV28 to TRBJ1-1; D is unresolved. The V gene lost 1 base and the J gene lost 0 bases, with 6 bases spanning the gap. CDR3 length: 14 residues. Germline CDR1 reads MDHEN; CDR2 reads SYDVKM.

This rearrangement joins TRBV7-2 to TRBJ2-2; the D gene is possibly TRBD2 (5 bases). V lost 7 bases to trimming and J lost 3 bases, with 15 bases between them. The germline CDR1 and CDR2 sequences are SGHTA and FQGNSA. This CDR3 is built from 15 residues. CDR3 coding DNA: TGTGCCAGCACCCTATTCGGGGTTGACACCGGGGAGCTGTTTTTT. Translated: CASTLFGVDTGELFF.

This clone has just a few counts. The chain employs TRBV6-5 and TRBJ1-5, with a possible D match to TRBD1 (5 bases). V dropped 0 bases and J dropped 9 bases, with 18 bases sitting between them. This CDR3 has 16 amino acids. CDR1 MNHEY and CDR2 SVGAGI come from the germline V gene. Here the CDR3 reads CASSYSGQGQTWPQHF. CDR3 bases: TGTGCCAGCAGTTACTCTGGGCAGGGCCAGACCTGGCCCCAGCATTTT.

V gene TRBV18 combines with J gene TRBJ1-3; 8 bases agree with TRBD1. This CDR3 has 15 residues. V lost 6 bases to trimming and J lost 3 bases; unmatched junction nucleotides: 7. Per the germline V gene, CDR1 is KGHSH and CDR2 is LQKENI. The CDR3 spells CASSQGATDGNTIYF. The CDR3, as DNA: TGTGCCAGCTCCCAGGGGGCTACGGATGGAAACACCATATATTTT.

The chain links TRBV9 to TRBJ1-5; D might be TRBD1 (5 bases). There are 15 residues in the CDR3. Germline V lookup: CDR1 SGDLS, CDR2 YYNGEE. V was pared by 4 bases and J by 6 bases, with 17 bases between. This CDR3 is CASSLKGMEGQPQHF. The DNA for the CDR3 is TGTGCCAGCAGCTTGAAGGGGATGGAGGGTCAGCCCCAGCATTTT.

The V and J genes are TRBV6-5 and TRBJ1-1, with D maybe TRBD1 (5 bases). V lost 7 bases, J lost 0 bases, and 12 bases lay in between. Germline CDR1 reads MNHEY; CDR2 reads SVGAGI. There are 14 residues in the CDR3. In DNA, the CDR3 is TGTGCCAGCACTCGAGGACAAGTGAACACTGAAGCTTTCTTT. This codes for CASTRGQVNTEAFF.

V and J are TRBV6-5 and TRBJ2-2; 11 nucleotides align to TRBD2. This CDR3 is 15 amino acids long. The junction had 7 bases not matched to a gene; V was cut back by 7 bases and J by 6 bases. Germline CDR1 and CDR2: MNHEY and SVGAGI. CDR3 in DNA: TGTGCCAGCAACCTAGCGGGGGGACAGTCCGGGGAGCTGTTTTTT. Translated, it gives CASNLAGGQSGELFF.

This chain connects TRBV7-2 to TRBJ2-2; TRBD2 matches at 11 bases. The V gene end was trimmed by 1 base and the J gene end by 6 bases; junction bases not matched to a gene: 4. The germline V gene encodes CDR1 SGHTA and CDR2 FQGNSA. There are 16 residues in the CDR3. CDR3 in DNA: TGTGCCAGCAGCTTAGTAGCGGGGGGGCCGGCCGGGGAGCTGTTTTTT. This translates into CASSLVAGGPAGELFF.

This clone occurred once. CDR3 in amino acids: CASSLDSRVVTTEAFF. The CDR3 DNA follows: TGTGCCAGCAGTTTAGATTCCCGGGTTGTGACCACTGAAGCTTTCTTT. V gene TRBV27 combines with J gene TRBJ1-1, with D unclear. Trimming removed 2 bases at V and 4 bases at J, with 17 bases between. Germline V gene data show CDR1 as MNHEY and CDR2 as SMNVEV (reference sequence). CDR3 length: 16 amino acids.

This clone turned up a few times. This chain uses TRBV5-1 with TRBJ2-2; 7 nucleotides align to TRBD2. Germline loops: CDR1 SGHRS, CDR2 YFSETQ. The CDR3 extends over 16 amino acids. V shed 4 bases and J 0 bases; nucleotides not matched to a gene: 6. DNA of the CDR3: TGCGCCAGCAGCCAAGCTAGCGGAACGAACACCGGGGAGCTGTTTTTT. It specifies CASSQASGTNTGELFF.